What follows are 21 T cell receptor beta chains derived from one specimen sequenced in a study of blood T cell repertoires in COVID-19 (dated by TCRdb to the early 2020s). Preparation of the library involved the immunoSEQ multiplex PCR assay. TCRdb mirrors the immuneACCESS table, restricted to in-frame sequences. Some clones are absent from its copies; in checked studies, under half trace to an unresolved V gene, and the reason for the others is unknown. The table for this sample lists about 280,000 clones; 70% to 90% of them were counted only once. The ten largest clones take up around 10% of the sample. The sample was peripheral blood. These receptors were obtained from a woman between 65 and 79 years old with acute or convalescent COVID-19.

The J gene is TRBJ2-1, the V gene TRBV5-4; 12 bases match TRBD2. The V and J ends lost 4 bases and 3 bases, in that order; junction bases with no gene match: 8. The germline gives CDR1 SGHNT, CDR2 YYREEE (reference sequence). The CDR3 extends over 17 amino acids. The CDR3 DNA reads TGTGCCAGCAGCCAATCACTAGCGGGGGGTGGCTACAATGAGCAGTTCTTC. It codes for CASSQSLAGGGYNEQFF.

J is TRBJ2-3 and V is TRBV5-1, with a possible D match to TRBD2 (7 bases). Germline CDR1 SGHRS, CDR2 YFSETQ. The CDR3 extends over 16 amino acids. V was cut by 4 bases and J by 1 base, with 16 bases left in between. The CDR3 reads CASSPGGSSGTDTQYF. As DNA, the CDR3 is TGCGCCAGCAGCCCGGGGGGCTCCTCAGGCACAGATACGCAGTATTTT. Looking up the rest from reference TRBV5-1 and TRBJ2-3 gives the full variable domain: KAGVTQTPRYLIKTRGQQVTLSCSPISGHRSVSWYQQTPGQGLQFLFEYFSETQRNKGNFPGRFSGRQFSNSRSEMNVSTLELGDSALYLCASSPGGSSGTDTQYFGPGTRLTVL.

V and J are TRBV18 and TRBJ2-6; TRBD2 aligns across 8 bases. Trimming took 1 base from V and 4 from J; bases not matched to a gene: 3. The CDR3 sequence is 16 residues long. The germline V gene encodes CDR1 KGHSH and CDR2 LQKENI. CDR3 in DNA: TGTGCCAGCTCACCACTCCAGCGGGGGGGGGCCAACGTCCTGACTTTC. This translates into CASSPLQRGGANVLTF.

The chain couples TRBV7-3 to TRBJ2-2; a weak D match, TRBD1 (5 bases). V dropped 5 bases and J dropped 0 bases, with 10 bases sitting between them. The CDR3 consists of 15 residues. Per the germline V gene, CDR1 is SGHTA and CDR2 is FQGTGA. The CDR3 sequence is CASSQDITNTGELFF. CDR3 DNA sequence: TGTGCCAGCAGCCAGGACATCACGAACACCGGGGAGCTGTTTTTT.

The chain joins TRBV7-8 to TRBJ1-5; TRBD1 might be the D (5 bases). Trimming shortened V by 1 base and J by 1 base, and 14 bases separated the two germline ends. Germline V gene lookup returns CDR1 SGHVS and CDR2 FQNEAQ. The CDR3 has 17 amino acids. The CDR3 protein is CASSLVSIGGSNQPQHF. In DNA form, the CDR3 reads TGTGCCAGCAGCTTAGTTTCCATCGGGGGAAGCAATCAGCCCCAGCATTTT.

The genes are TRBV10-1 and TRBJ1-2, with D possibly TRBD1 on 6 matching bases. Germline V lookup: CDR1 WNHNN, CDR2 SYGVQD (reference sequence). There are 12 residues in the CDR3. Trimming removed 6 bases from V and 10 bases from J, with 15 bases in between. The CDR3 DNA reads as TGCGCCAGCAGCTTCCCAGGGGATGCCTACACCTTC. It specifies CASSFPGDAYTF.

CDR3: CASSEAKLTSVQETQYF. In DNA, the CDR3 is TGTGCCAGCAGTGAAGCAAAGCTGACTAGCGTTCAAGAGACCCAGTACTTC. The rearrangement uses TRBV2 and TRBJ2-5; 8 bases are a match to TRBD2. Germline CDR1 reads SNHLY; CDR2 reads FYNNEI. This CDR3 is built from 17 residues. The ends lost 0 bases at V and 2 bases at J; junction bases unmatched: 8.

This chain joins TRBV10-3 and TRBJ2-3; TRBD2 agrees at 9 bases. The germline V gene has CDR1 ENHRY and CDR2 SYGVKD. The V segment lost 5 bases and the J segment 5 bases; nucleotides outside the gene matches: 8. This CDR3 is 15 amino acids long. CDR3 in DNA: TGTGCCATCAGTTCTGCTAGCGGGGAGGTAGATACGCAGTATTTT. Encoded protein: CAISSASGEVDTQYF.

The gene calls are TRBV11-2 and TRBJ2-1, with TRBD2 identical over 10 bases. CDR3 length equals 17 residues. Germline-derived CDR1 and CDR2 are SGHAT and FQNNGV. The trim removed 1 base at V and 2 bases at J, leaving 5 bases unmatched. CDR3 in amino acids: CASSLALTSGAYNEQFF. CDR3 nucleotide sequence: TGTGCCAGCAGCTTAGCCCTCACTAGCGGGGCCTACAATGAGCAGTTCTTC.

The chain joins TRBV7-8 to TRBJ1-2; D is perhaps TRBD1 (5 bases). CDR3 length: 19 residues. V was cut by 5 bases and J by 4 bases, with 29 bases left in between. CDR1 is SGHVS and CDR2 is FQNEAQ in the germline V gene. Written as DNA, the CDR3 is TGTGCCAGCAGCCCTCGGGGCGGGGAGACCCACCTGCTGAGCTATGGCTACACCTTC. Protein: CASSPRGGETHLLSYGYTF.

In DNA, the CDR3 is TGTGCCAGCGAACTAGGGACAGAAGCTTTCTTT. It encodes CASELGTEAFF. This chain uses TRBV27 with TRBJ1-1, with D possibly TRBD1 on 6 matching bases. The CDR3 extends over 11 amino acids. Germline CDR1 MNHEY, CDR2 SMNVEV (reference sequence). The ends were cut back, 8 bases at V and 8 bases at J, with 12 bases in the middle.

The rearrangement links TRBV5-8 to TRBJ2-4; D is possibly TRBD1 (6 bases). Germline V CDR1 and CDR2: SGHTS, YDEGEE. Trimming left V 3 bases short and J 0 bases short, with 10 bases between. CDR3 length equals 15 residues. CDR3 in amino acids: CASSWEQGAKNIQYF. The CDR3 DNA sequence: TGTGCCAGCAGCTGGGAACAGGGAGCCAAAAACATTCAGTACTTC.

V is TRBV10-3 and J is TRBJ1-3; D is unclear. The CDR3 is 14 residues long. V was pared by 5 bases and J by 3 bases, with 11 bases between. Germline V gene lookup returns CDR1 ENHRY and CDR2 SYGVKD. The CDR3 protein is CAISQVVDGNTIYF. DNA for the CDR3: TGTGCCATCAGTCAGGTGGTTGATGGAAACACCATATATTTT.

The CDR3 DNA is TGTGCCAGCAGCCCCCTACTAGCGGGAGTTGGCACAGATACGCAGTATTTT. Its translation: CASSPLLAGVGTDTQYF. The rearrangement links TRBV7-3 to TRBJ2-3, with 11 bases fitting TRBD2. Losses at the gene ends were 5 bases for V and 1 base for J; bases not matched to a gene: 8. From germline, CDR1 is SGHTA and CDR2 FQGTGA. The CDR3 extends over 17 amino acids.

The gene calls are TRBV30 and TRBJ2-7; D is possibly TRBD1 (5 bases). Germline assignment: CDR1 GTSNPN and CDR2 SVGIG (reference sequence). V was trimmed by 4 bases and J by 2 bases, leaving 12 bases between them. This CDR3 contains 13 residues. CDR3 loop: CAWTQDSAYEQYF. In DNA, the CDR3 is TGTGCCTGGACACAGGATAGTGCCTACGAGCAGTACTTC.

The gene calls are TRBV10-1 and TRBJ1-2; the D is unclear. Germline V lookup: CDR1 WNHNN, CDR2 SYGVQD (reference sequence). The CDR3 has 13 amino acids. The germline V and J ends were trimmed by 2 bases and 4 bases, with 8 bases remaining between them. The CDR3 nucleotides are TGCGCCAGCAGTGAGGACAACTCCTATGGCTACACCTTC. Protein: CASSEDNSYGYTF.

This clone came up a few times. J is TRBJ1-3 and V is TRBV4-2; D remains ambiguous. V was shortened by 1 base and J by 0 bases, with 13 bases between the two germline ends. This CDR3 contains 17 residues. Germline assignment: CDR1 LGHNA and CDR2 YNFKEQ. The CDR3 protein is CASSQGLVRGSGNTIYF. The CDR3 DNA is TGTGCCAGCAGCCAAGGATTGGTCCGAGGCTCTGGAAACACCATATATTTT.

The chain combines TRBV12-3 or TRBV12-4 with TRBJ1-2; D is uncertain. V was shortened by 1 base and J by 10 bases, with 10 bases between the two germline ends. The CDR3 contains 12 residues. CDR3 sequence: CASSLGGGTYTF. For the CDR3, the DNA is TGTGCCAGCAGTTTAGGGGGAGGAACCTACACCTTC.

V gene TRBV18 combines with J gene TRBJ2-3; the match to TRBD1 covers 8 bases. This CDR3 spans 14 amino acids. Germline CDR1 reads KGHSH; CDR2 reads LQKENI. Trimming at V came to 3 bases and at J to 7 bases, leaving 6 bases not matched to a gene. The CDR3 here is CASSPATGVNTQYF. The CDR3 DNA reads TGTGCCAGCTCACCTGCGACAGGGGTGAATACGCAGTATTTT.

The chain recombines TRBV2 with TRBJ2-2, with 8 bases that match TRBD1. Losses at the gene ends were 4 bases for V and 4 bases for J; bases not matched to a gene: 2. The V gene's germline CDR1 is SNHLY and CDR2 FYNNEI. The CDR3 contains 14 residues. Here the CDR3 reads CASSGGTGTGELFF. CDR3 in DNA: TGTGCCAGCAGTGGGGGGACAGGCACCGGGGAGCTGTTTTTT.

This rearrangement joins TRBV6-5 to TRBJ2-7, with D unresolved. Germline CDR1 reads MNHEY; CDR2 reads SVGAGI. CDR3 length equals 13 residues. V was shortened by 6 bases and J by 2 bases, with 11 bases between the two germline ends. DNA for the CDR3: TGTGCCAGCAGCAACTCCCCACCCTACGAGCAGTACTTC. This encodes CASSNSPPYEQYF.